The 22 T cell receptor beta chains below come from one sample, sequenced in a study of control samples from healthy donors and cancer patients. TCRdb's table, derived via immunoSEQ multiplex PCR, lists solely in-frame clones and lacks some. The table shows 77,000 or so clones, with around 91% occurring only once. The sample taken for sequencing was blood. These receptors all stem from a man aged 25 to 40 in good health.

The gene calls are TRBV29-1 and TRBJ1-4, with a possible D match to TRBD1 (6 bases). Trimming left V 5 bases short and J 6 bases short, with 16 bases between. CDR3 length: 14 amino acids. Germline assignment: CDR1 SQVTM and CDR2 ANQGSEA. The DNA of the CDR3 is TGCAGCGTTTCACAGGGTGGGAAAGATGAAAAACTGTTTTTT. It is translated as CSVSQGGKDEKLFF.

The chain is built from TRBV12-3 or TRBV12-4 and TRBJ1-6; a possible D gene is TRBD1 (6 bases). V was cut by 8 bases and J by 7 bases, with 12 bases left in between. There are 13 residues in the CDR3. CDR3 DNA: TGTGCCAGCTCAGAGGGGGGGAATTCACCCCTCCACTTT. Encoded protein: CASSEGGNSPLHF.

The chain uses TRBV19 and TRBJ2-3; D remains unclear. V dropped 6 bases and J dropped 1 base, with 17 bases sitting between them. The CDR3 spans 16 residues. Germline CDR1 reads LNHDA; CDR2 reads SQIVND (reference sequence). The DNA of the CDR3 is TGTGCCAGTAGCTCGGGTCCTTCACCTCGCACAGATACGCAGTATTTT. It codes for CASSSGPSPRTDTQYF.

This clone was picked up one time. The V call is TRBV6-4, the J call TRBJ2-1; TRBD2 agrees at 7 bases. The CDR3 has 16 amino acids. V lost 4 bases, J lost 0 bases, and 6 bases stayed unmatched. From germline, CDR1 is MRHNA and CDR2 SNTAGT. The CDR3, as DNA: TGTGCCAGCAGTGGCGGGGGTTCTAGCTCCTACAATGAGCAGTTCTTC. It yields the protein CASSGGGSSSYNEQFF.

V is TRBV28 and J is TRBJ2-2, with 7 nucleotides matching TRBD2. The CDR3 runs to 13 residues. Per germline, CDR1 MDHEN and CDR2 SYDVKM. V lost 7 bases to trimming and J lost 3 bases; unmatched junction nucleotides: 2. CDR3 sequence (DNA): TGTGCCAGCACCGGGGGGTACACCGGGGAGCTGTTTTTT. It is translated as CASTGGYTGELFF.

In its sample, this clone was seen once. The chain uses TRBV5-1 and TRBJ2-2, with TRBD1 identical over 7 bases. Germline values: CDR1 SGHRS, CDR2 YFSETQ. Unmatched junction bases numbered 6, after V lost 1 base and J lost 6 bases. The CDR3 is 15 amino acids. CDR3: CASSLPTGEPGELFF. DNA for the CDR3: TGCGCCAGCAGCTTGCCCACAGGGGAGCCCGGGGAGCTGTTTTTT.

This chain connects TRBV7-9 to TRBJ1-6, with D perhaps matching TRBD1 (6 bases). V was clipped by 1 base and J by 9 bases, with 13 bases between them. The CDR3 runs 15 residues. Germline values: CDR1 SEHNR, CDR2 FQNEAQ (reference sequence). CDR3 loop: CASSLGGQSLSPLHF. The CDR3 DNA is TGTGCCAGCAGCTTAGGGGGGCAATCCCTTTCACCCCTCCACTTT.

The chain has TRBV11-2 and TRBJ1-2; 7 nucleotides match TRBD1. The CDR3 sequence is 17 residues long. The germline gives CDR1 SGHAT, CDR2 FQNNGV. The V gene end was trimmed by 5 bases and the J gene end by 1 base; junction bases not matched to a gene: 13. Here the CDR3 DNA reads TGTGCCAGCAGCGGCCCTCTCGGGACAGCATTTAACTATGGCTACACCTTC. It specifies CASSGPLGTAFNYGYTF.

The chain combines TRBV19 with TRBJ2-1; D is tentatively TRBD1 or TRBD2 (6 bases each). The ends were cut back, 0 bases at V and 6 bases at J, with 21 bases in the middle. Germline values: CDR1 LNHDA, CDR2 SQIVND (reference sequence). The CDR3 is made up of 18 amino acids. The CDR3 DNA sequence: TGTGCCAGTAGTATAGATGGGGGCCCGGACTGGGGACTCAATGAGCAGTTCTTC. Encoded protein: CASSIDGGPDWGLNEQFF. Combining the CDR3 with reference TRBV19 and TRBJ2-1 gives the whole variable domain DGGITQSPKYLFRKEGQNVTLSCEQNLNHDAMYWYRQDPGQGLRLIYYSQIVNDFQKGDIAEGYSVSREKKESFPLTVTSAQKNPTAFYLCASSIDGGPDWGLNEQFFGPGTRLTVL.

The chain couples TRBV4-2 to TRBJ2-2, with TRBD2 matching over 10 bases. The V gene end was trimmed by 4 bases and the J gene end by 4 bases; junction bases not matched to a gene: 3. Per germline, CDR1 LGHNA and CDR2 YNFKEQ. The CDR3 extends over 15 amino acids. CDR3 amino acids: CASSPSGGGTGELFF. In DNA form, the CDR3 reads TGTGCCAGCAGCCCTAGCGGGGGTGGCACCGGGGAGCTGTTTTTT.

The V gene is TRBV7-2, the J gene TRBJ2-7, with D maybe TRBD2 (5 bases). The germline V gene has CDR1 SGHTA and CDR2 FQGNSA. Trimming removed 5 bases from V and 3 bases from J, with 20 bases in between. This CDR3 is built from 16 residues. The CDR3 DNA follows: TGTGCCAGCAGCGAAGGGAGTCGGACGGCCAACTACGAGCAGTACTTC. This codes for CASSEGSRTANYEQYF.

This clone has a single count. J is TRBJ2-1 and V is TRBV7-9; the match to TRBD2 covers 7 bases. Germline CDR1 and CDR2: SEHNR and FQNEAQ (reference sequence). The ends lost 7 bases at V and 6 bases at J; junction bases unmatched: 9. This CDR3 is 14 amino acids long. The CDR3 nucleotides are TGTGCCAGCACCGCGGGAGCCCATCCCAATGAGCAGTTCTTC. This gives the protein CASTAGAHPNEQFF.

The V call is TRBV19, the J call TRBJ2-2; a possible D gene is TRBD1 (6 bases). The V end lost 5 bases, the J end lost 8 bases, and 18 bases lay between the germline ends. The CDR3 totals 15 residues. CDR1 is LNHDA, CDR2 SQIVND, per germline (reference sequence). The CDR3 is CASSVRTASGGELFF. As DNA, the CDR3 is TGTGCCAGTAGTGTACGGACAGCTTCTGGAGGGGAGCTGTTTTTT.

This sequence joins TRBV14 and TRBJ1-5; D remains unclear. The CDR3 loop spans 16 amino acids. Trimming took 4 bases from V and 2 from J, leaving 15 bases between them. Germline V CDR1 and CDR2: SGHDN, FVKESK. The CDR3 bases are TGTGCCAGCAGCCTAAGCGGCGGAATTGGCAATCAGCCCCAGCATTTT. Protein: CASSLSGGIGNQPQHF.

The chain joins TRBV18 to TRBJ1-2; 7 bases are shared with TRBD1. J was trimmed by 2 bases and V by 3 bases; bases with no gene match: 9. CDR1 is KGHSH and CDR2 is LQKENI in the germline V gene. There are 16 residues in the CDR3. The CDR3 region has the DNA TGTGCCAGCTCACCTCCGGGACAGCCACCGAACTATGGCTACACCTTC. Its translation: CASSPPGQPPNYGYTF.

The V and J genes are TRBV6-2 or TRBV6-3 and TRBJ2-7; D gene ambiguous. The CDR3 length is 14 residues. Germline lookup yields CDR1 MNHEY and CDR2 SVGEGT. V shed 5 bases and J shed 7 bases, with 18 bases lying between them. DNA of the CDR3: TGTGCCAGCAGTCTCTTCGGACCTATGGGGGAGCAGTACTTC. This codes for CASSLFGPMGEQYF.

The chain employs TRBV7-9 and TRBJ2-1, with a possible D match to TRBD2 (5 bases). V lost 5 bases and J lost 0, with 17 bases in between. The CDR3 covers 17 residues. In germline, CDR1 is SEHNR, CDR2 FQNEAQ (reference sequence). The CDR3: CASSLPRGESSYNEQFF. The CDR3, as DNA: TGTGCCAGCAGCCTGCCCCGGGGAGAAAGCTCCTACAATGAGCAGTTCTTC.

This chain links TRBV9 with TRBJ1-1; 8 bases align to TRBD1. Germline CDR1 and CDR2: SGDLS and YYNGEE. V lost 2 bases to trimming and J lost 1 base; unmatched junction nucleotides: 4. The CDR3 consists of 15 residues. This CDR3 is CASSVQGAGNTEAFF. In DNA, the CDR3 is TGTGCCAGCAGCGTTCAGGGGGCTGGGAACACTGAAGCTTTCTTT.

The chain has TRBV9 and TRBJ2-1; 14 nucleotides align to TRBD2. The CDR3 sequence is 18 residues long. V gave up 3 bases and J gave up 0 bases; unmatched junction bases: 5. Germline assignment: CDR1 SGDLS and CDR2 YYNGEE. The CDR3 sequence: CASSDGTSGGSSYNEQFF. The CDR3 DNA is TGTGCCAGCAGCGACGGGACTAGCGGGGGAAGCTCCTACAATGAGCAGTTCTTC.

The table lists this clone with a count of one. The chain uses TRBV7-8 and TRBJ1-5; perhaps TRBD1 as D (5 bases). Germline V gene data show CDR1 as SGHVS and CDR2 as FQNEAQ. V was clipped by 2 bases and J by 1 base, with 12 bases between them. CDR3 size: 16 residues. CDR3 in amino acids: CASSLTPRGSNQPQHF. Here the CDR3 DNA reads TGTGCCAGCAGCTTAACCCCCCGGGGGAGCAATCAGCCCCAGCATTTT.

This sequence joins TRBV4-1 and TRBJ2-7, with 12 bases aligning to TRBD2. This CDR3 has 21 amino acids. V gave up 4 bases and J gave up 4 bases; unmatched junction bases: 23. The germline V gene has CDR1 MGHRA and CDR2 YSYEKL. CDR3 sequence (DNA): TGCGCCAGCAGCCTAGGGAAAGACGAACCGGGACTAGCGGGCCCTCCGTACGAGCAGTACTTC. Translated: CASSLGKDEPGLAGPPYEQYF.

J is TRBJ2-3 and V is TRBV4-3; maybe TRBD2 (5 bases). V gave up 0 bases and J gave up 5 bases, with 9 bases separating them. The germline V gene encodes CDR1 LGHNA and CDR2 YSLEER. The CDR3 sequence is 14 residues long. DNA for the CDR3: TGCGCCAGCAGCCAAGATTATCGGGGAGATACGCAGTATTTT. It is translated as CASSQDYRGDTQYF.